This passage covers 9 T cell receptor beta chains from one sample sequenced in a study of lymphopenia after photon versus proton radiotherapy. Produced via immunoSEQ multiplex PCR; TCRdb's table is partial and in-frame only. Counted here are about 40,000 clones, about four fifths occurring once; the ten biggest clones make up roughly a quarter. The specimen was peripheral blood, collected from a patient treated with proton-based radiotherapy. Source of these receptors: a woman aged 70-85 years with pancreatic cancer.

The chain combines TRBV7-3 with TRBJ1-2; D perhaps matches TRBD1 (6 bases). CDR1 SGHTA and CDR2 FQGTGA come from the germline V gene. V was shortened by 5 bases and J by 6 bases, with 16 bases between the two germline ends. This CDR3 is built from 14 residues. This CDR3 reads CASSPKPDSNGYTF. In DNA, the CDR3 is TGTGCCAGCAGCCCTAAGCCGGACAGTAATGGCTACACCTTC.

V is TRBV7-9 and J is TRBJ2-5, with D possibly TRBD2 on 5 matching bases. The J call may not be correct, given that the DNA end is closer to TRBJ2-7. Germline CDR1 and CDR2: SEHNR and FQNEAQ (reference sequence). This CDR3 is 12 amino acids long. The CDR3 region has the DNA TGTGCCAGCAGCTTGACTACCTACGAGCAGTACTTC. It specifies CASSLTTYEQYF.

V gene TRBV7-2 combines with J gene TRBJ2-3, with D uncertain. V was trimmed by 1 base and J by 3 bases, leaving 2 bases between them. Germline lookup yields CDR1 SGHTA and CDR2 FQGNSA. The CDR3 sequence is 12 residues long. This CDR3 reads CASSLDTDTQYF. CDR3 DNA sequence: TGTGCCAGCAGCTTAGATACAGATACGCAGTATTTT.

V and J are TRBV7-3 and TRBJ2-1; D unclear. The germline gives CDR1 SGHTA, CDR2 FQGTGA. The V end was cut by 4 bases, the J end by 13 bases, with 11 bases between. This CDR3 region has 11 residues. CDR3 DNA: TGTGCCAGCAGCTCCGGCAAAAGACAGTTCTTC. As protein: CASSSGKRQFF. Based on the CDR3 plus reference TRBV7-3 and TRBJ2-1, the full variable domain is GAGVSQTPSNKVTEKGKYVELRCDPISGHTALYWYRQSLGQGPEFLIYFQGTGAADDSGLPNDRFFAVRPEGSVSTLKIQRTERGDSAVYLCASSSGKRQFFGPGTRLTVL.

The chain combines TRBV11-3 with TRBJ1-1; no definite D call. The germline V and J ends were trimmed by 4 bases and 6 bases, with 18 bases remaining between them. Germline CDR1 reads SGHNT; CDR2 reads YENEEA. The CDR3 covers 15 residues. In DNA, the CDR3 is TGTGCCAGCAGCTCCCCCCCTCCCCGCCGGGCTGAAGCTTTCTTT. As protein: CASSSPPPRRAEAFF.

The J gene is TRBJ2-7, the V gene TRBV5-6; 9 bases are a match to TRBD1. CDR3 length equals 14 residues. Germline V gene sequence: CDR1 SGHDT, CDR2 YYEEEE. V lost 4 bases, J lost 5 bases, and 7 bases stayed unmatched. The CDR3 DNA reads TGTGCCAGCAGCCCGGGGACAGGGTTGAACGAGCAGTACTTC. Protein sequence: CASSPGTGLNEQYF. The full variable domain, completed using reference TRBV5-6 and TRBJ2-7, is DAGVTQSPTHLIKTRGQQVTLRCSPKSGHDTVSWYQQALGQGPQFIFQYYEEEERQRGNFPDRFSGHQFPNYSSELNVNALLLGDSALYLCASSPGTGLNEQYFGPGTRLTVT.

The chain combines TRBV19 with TRBJ2-1; 9 bases are shared with TRBD2. The CDR3 is 14 amino acids. Per the germline V gene, CDR1 is LNHDA and CDR2 is SQIVND (reference sequence). J was trimmed by 5 bases and V by 8 bases; bases with no gene match: 7. CDR3 coding DNA: TGTGCCAGTGGAGGGACTAGCTGGAACAATGAGCAGTTCTTC. The encoded protein is CASGGTSWNNEQFF.

This rearrangement joins TRBV19 to TRBJ2-5, with a tentative D call TRBD2 (5 bases). The J call could be wrong; TRBJ2-7 is a better fit for the DNA end. The germline CDR1 and CDR2 sequences are LNHDA and SQIVND (reference sequence). The CDR3 is 13 amino acids. The CDR3 is CASSAGLLYEQYF. The CDR3 DNA reads TGTGCCAGTAGTGCGGGCCTTCTCTACGAGCAGTACTTC.

The chain carries TRBV2 and TRBJ2-1; no definite D call. CDR3 length equals 15 residues. Trimming cost V 3 bases and J 0 bases, with 9 bases left between them. In germline, CDR1 is SNHLY, CDR2 FYNNEI. The CDR3, as DNA: TGTGCCAGCAGTGATGGCTCGAGCTCCTACAATGAGCAGTTCTTC. It is translated as CASSDGSSSYNEQFF.